Given below is one T cell receptor (beta chain) in context. The germline gives CDR1 ENHRY, CDR2 SYGVKD. V gave up 4 bases and J gave up 5 bases, with 12 bases separating them. This CDR3 comprises 14 residues. The entry originates in a study of low-dose radiotherapy and immunotherapy resistance in tumors. Across the study: Treatment of Cohort 1 consisted of 0.5 Gy per fraction every 2 weeks, adding up to 6.5 Gy.

With TRAV- and TRBV-specific primers, first-strand cDNA was made, covering the alpha and beta chains. Using a constant-region primer together with a V-primer adapter, TCRs were subjected to roughly 18 PCR cycles of amplification. Via MiXCR, TCRdb re-called the reads, giving one row per CDR3 protein. The data contain several thousand distinct CDR3 sequences, over 55% of them singletons. This TCR was recovered from a human donor with advanced metastatic prostate, ovarian, gallbladder or colorectal cancer (not recorded which). This table probably holds off-target reads from a library built for another chain. The chain employs TRBV10-3 and TRBJ2-1; D uncertain. The CDR3 loop reads CAISGNSLDNEQFF. CDR3 nucleotides: TGTGCCATCAGTGGTAATAGCCTCGACAATGAGCAGTTCTTC.